The 2 T cell receptor beta chains below all came from one sample that was sequenced in a study of CD8+ T cells in alopecia areata. Noted treatment: oral pan-JAK inhibitor, 5-10 mg twice daily. Reverse transcribed after extraction, RNA yielded cDNA as the sequencing template. Profiling relied on immunoSEQ multiplex PCR, and the TCRdb table lists in-frame clones only, not all of them. The sample holds some 200,000 clones; about 50% are singletons and the top ten take 1.5% to 2%. The input for sequencing was CD4+ T cells sorted from blood, taken at week 4, from a patient treated with tofacitinib. The receptors derive from a human donor with alopecia areata.

This sequence joins TRBV13 and TRBJ1-1, with D uncertain. There are 13 residues in the CDR3. The germline V and J ends were trimmed by 2 bases and 2 bases, with 6 bases remaining between them. Germline V gives CDR1 PRHDT, CDR2 FYEKMQ (reference sequence). The CDR3 sequence is CASSLRGNTEAFF. The CDR3 nucleotides read TGTGCCAGCAGCTTACGGGGAAACACTGAAGCTTTCTTT.

J is TRBJ2-7 and V is TRBV6-5; 9 bases agree with TRBD1. Germline CDR1 MNHEY, CDR2 SVGAGI. The CDR3 spans 13 residues. J was trimmed by 2 bases and V by 6 bases; bases with no gene match: 2. This CDR3 reads CASRRQGAYEQYF. In DNA, the CDR3 is TGTGCCAGCAGGAGACAGGGGGCCTACGAGCAGTACTTC.